The rows below give T cell receptor beta chains drawn from one sample of a study of identical twins. TCRdb reprocessed the 5' RACE reads via MiXCR and lists one record per CDR3 protein. The table lists 260,000 or so distinct CDR3 sequences, about 7.5% of them singletons, with roughly 5% in the top ten. This sample was shared with a second study, whose subject was yellow fever vaccine responses in identical twins.

Sequencing was carried out using CD8+ T cells sorted from blood. Source of these receptors: a woman aged 18-35 years in good health. Each CDR3 is given with its conserved first and last residue. Each record gives: V gene, D gene, J gene, clone size, CDR3 protein, CDR3 DNA. D genes are given only for firm matches. For some rows the clone size is stated as once, few or many, or as a class when expanded; others skip it.

>TRBV3-1|NA|TRBJ2-5|many
CASSQDLTRQSQETQYF
TGTGCCAGCAGCCAAGACCTTACGCGACAGTCTCAAGAGACCCAGTACTTC
>TRBV7-9|NA|TRBJ2-3|NA
CASSPPRPTSTDTQYF
TGTGCCAGCAGCCCCCCTCGACCGACGAGCACAGATACGCAGTATTTT
>TRBV10-3|NA|TRBJ1-1|many
CAISEVGLPAEAFF
TGTGCCATCAGTGAGGTTGGTCTACCCGCTGAAGCTTTCTTT
>TRBV20-1|NA|TRBJ2-1|NA
CSARVGGGYEQFF
TGCAGTGCTAGAGTAGGAGGGGGCTATGAGCAGTTCTTC
>TRBV20-1|NA|TRBJ2-2|NA
CSARGLLDRASPLQLFF
TGCAGTGCTAGAGGCCTACTGGACAGAGCCAGCCCCTTGCAGCTGTTTTTT
>TRBV12-3/TRBV12-4|NA|TRBJ2-1|NA
CVSSFRRYNEQFF
TGTGTCAGCAGTTTTAGGCGGTACAATGAGCAGTTCTTC
>TRBV7-9|NA|TRBJ2-5|few
CASSLPTVPETQYF
TGTGCCAGCAGCTTACCGACAGTTCCGGAGACCCAGTACTTC
>TRBV29-1|NA|TRBJ2-1|many
CSVEGTQGLGYNEQFF
TGCAGCGTTGAAGGGACCCAGGGGCTAGGCTACAATGAGCAGTTCTTC
>TRBV5-6|NA|TRBJ2-5|many
CASSTDTLARETQYF
TGTGCCAGCAGCACGGACACACTGGCCCGGGAGACCCAGTACTTC
>TRBV5-4|TRBD1|TRBJ1-2|few
CASGSGTVFSGTDGYTF
TGTGCCAGCGGATCCGGGACAGTTTTTAGTGGGACGGATGGCTACACCTTC
>TRBV12-3/TRBV12-4|TRBD1|TRBJ2-2|many
CASSLPDRDEYTGELFF
TGTGCCAGCAGTTTACCCGACAGGGATGAGTACACCGGGGAGCTGTTTTTT
>TRBV4-1|TRBD2|TRBJ2-1|NA
CASSQEGLAGVDEQFF
TGCGCCAGCAGCCAAGAAGGACTAGCGGGAGTCGATGAGCAGTTCTTC
>TRBV4-2|TRBD1|TRBJ1-5|few
CASSQETGSGVQPQHF
TGTGCCAGCAGCCAAGAGACAGGGTCCGGGGTGCAGCCCCAGCATTTT
>TRBV10-3|TRBD2|TRBJ2-2|NA
CAISFLYGTSGRNTGELFF
TGTGCCATCAGTTTTCTTTACGGGACTAGCGGGAGGAACACCGGGGAGCTGTTTTTT
>TRBV13|NA|TRBJ1-1|NA
CASRSLGSGLDEAFF
TGTGCCAGCAGATCCTTGGGTTCTGGATTGGATGAAGCTTTCTTT
>TRBV18|TRBD1|TRBJ2-1|NA
CASSGTGFDEQFF
TGTGCCAGCTCCGGGACAGGGTTTGATGAGCAGTTCTTC
>TRBV13|NA|TRBJ1-4|NA
CASSAYSGGRGEKLFF
TGTGCCAGCAGCGCTTATAGTGGGGGACGGGGTGAAAAACTGTTTTTT
>TRBV20-1|NA|TRBJ2-7|few
CSARAGWENSYEQYF
TGCAGTGCTAGAGCTGGGTGGGAGAACTCCTACGAGCAGTACTTC
>TRBV12-3/TRBV12-4|TRBD1|TRBJ2-5|many
CASSSQGQETQYF
TGTGCCAGCAGCTCACAGGGGCAAGAGACCCAGTACTTC
>TRBV29-1|NA|TRBJ2-3|many
CSVEKAGRTDTQYF
TGCAGCGTTGAAAAGGCGGGAAGGACAGATACGCAGTATTTT
>TRBV2|NA|TRBJ1-6|NA
CASGTRNSPLHF
TGTGCCAGCGGGACCAGGAATTCACCCCTCCACTTT
>TRBV7-6|NA|TRBJ2-2|NA
CASSFTGANTGELFF
TGTGCCAGCAGCTTCACAGGAGCGAACACCGGGGAGCTGTTTTTT
>TRBV11-2|TRBD2|TRBJ2-1|NA
CASSLRGLAGGGVAYNEQFF
TGTGCCAGCAGCCTCAGGGGACTAGCGGGAGGAGGCGTGGCCTACAATGAGCAGTTCTTC
>TRBV4-1|TRBD1|TRBJ2-7|few
CASSQTRDRGVEQYF
TGCGCCAGCAGCCAAACCCGGGACAGGGGTGTCGAGCAGTACTTC
>TRBV10-3|NA|TRBJ2-5|many
CAISAGTDEETQYF
TGTGCCATCAGCGCGGGGACTGATGAAGAGACCCAGTACTTC
>TRBV5-1|NA|TRBJ1-6|many
CASSLVAGSNSPLHF
TGCGCCAGCAGCTTGGTGGCCGGGAGTAATTCACCCCTCCACTTT
>TRBV9|TRBD2|TRBJ2-1|few
CASSVVAGVSYNEQFF
TGTGCCAGCAGCGTAGTAGCGGGAGTCTCCTACAATGAGCAGTTCTTC
>TRBV28|TRBD1|TRBJ1-2|many
CASSPVGTEGYGYTF
TGTGCCAGCAGCCCAGTGGGGACAGAGGGGTATGGCTACACCTTC
>TRBV9|NA|TRBJ1-3|few
CASSPNSNSGNTIYF
TGTGCCAGCAGCCCCAACTCAAACTCTGGAAACACCATATATTTT
>TRBV29-1|NA|TRBJ1-4|NA
CSVEGTDATNEKLFF
TGCAGCGTTGAAGGGACAGATGCAACTAATGAAAAACTGTTTTTT
>TRBV12-3/TRBV12-4|NA|TRBJ1-1|many
CASHTGDGEAFF
TGTGCCAGCCATACGGGGGACGGTGAAGCTTTCTTT
>TRBV24-1|TRBD1|TRBJ1-2|many
CATSETGTGGYGYTF
TGTGCCACCAGTGAAACCGGGACAGGGGGATATGGCTACACCTTC
>TRBV7-8|TRBD2|TRBJ2-5|many
CASSFSGSEETQYF
TGTGCCAGCAGCTTTAGCGGGAGCGAAGAGACCCAGTACTTC
>TRBV19|NA|TRBJ2-1|NA
CASSVQVEFDEQFF
TGTGCCAGTAGTGTCCAGGTAGAGTTTGATGAGCAGTTCTTC
>TRBV12-3/TRBV12-4|TRBD2|TRBJ2-4|many
CASSFGGGNIQYF
TGTGCCAGCAGTTTCGGGGGGGGGAACATTCAGTACTTC
>TRBV9|TRBD2|TRBJ2-7|few
CASSVMASGIGEQYF
TGTGCCAGCAGCGTAATGGCTAGCGGGATCGGTGAGCAGTACTTC
>TRBV14|TRBD1|TRBJ1-6|NA
CASSQLTGGFSPLHF
TGTGCCAGCAGCCAGCTGACAGGGGGCTTCTCACCCCTCCACTTT
>TRBV28|NA|TRBJ2-3|NA
CATRIADTQYF
TGTGCCACCAGGATAGCAGATACGCAGTATTTT
>TRBV13|NA|TRBJ2-3|few
CASSFSGTHTDTQYF
TGTGCCAGCAGCTTTTCGGGAACTCACACAGATACGCAGTATTTT
>TRBV5-5|TRBD2|TRBJ2-1|many
CASTRSSGGGEQFF
TGTGCCAGCACCCGAAGTAGCGGGGGAGGTGAGCAGTTCTTC
>TRBV19|NA|TRBJ2-7|NA
CASLSGVGEQYF
TGTGCCAGTCTTTCAGGGGTGGGCGAGCAGTACTTC
>TRBV6-6|TRBD1|TRBJ2-7|many
CASSFGQDEQYF
TGTGCCAGCAGTTTTGGACAGGACGAGCAGTACTTC
>TRBV6-5|NA|TRBJ2-2|few
CASSYFFAGELFF
TGTGCCAGCAGTTATTTTTTCGCCGGGGAGCTGTTTTTT
>TRBV27|NA|TRBJ1-1|few
CASSLSEGTEAFF
TGTGCCAGCAGTTTGTCAGAGGGCACTGAAGCTTTCTTT
>TRBV4-1|TRBD1|TRBJ2-6|NA
CASSPRGSGANVLTF
TGCGCCAGCAGCCCCAGGGGGTCTGGGGCCAACGTCCTGACTTTC
>TRBV20-1|NA|TRBJ1-6|NA
CSASRGSPLHF
TGCAGTGCTTCCCGGGGTTCACCCCTCCACTTT
>TRBV9|TRBD1|TRBJ1-2|many
CASSVDLTGDGYTF
TGTGCCAGCAGCGTAGATCTGACAGGGGATGGCTACACCTTC
>TRBV15|TRBD2|TRBJ2-3|many
CATSSLSTTSGGYLGTDTQYF
TGTGCCACCAGCAGTTTATCCACAACTAGCGGGGGATACCTAGGCACAGATACGCAGTATTTT
>TRBV24-1|NA|TRBJ2-5|few
CATSESLGGQETQYF
TGTGCCACCAGTGAGTCGCTCGGAGGCCAAGAGACCCAGTACTTC
>TRBV5-6|TRBD2|TRBJ2-1|NA
CASSSLAGLNEQFF
TGTGCCAGCAGCTCCTTAGCGGGATTGAATGAGCAGTTCTTC
>TRBV2|TRBD2|TRBJ2-1|NA
CTFSLVVGAGVAYNEQFF
TGTACCTTCAGTTTAGTGGTAGGAGCGGGGGTCGCCTACAATGAGCAGTTCTTC
>TRBV7-9|NA|TRBJ2-2|few
CASSPGYAGLFF
TGTGCCAGCAGCCCCGGGTACGCTGGGCTGTTTTTT